Below are 24 T cell receptor beta chains sequenced from a single sample in a study of T-cell memory formation after mild COVID-19. TCRdb passed the 5' RACE reads through MiXCR, listing each CDR3 protein once. This repertoire shows nearly 110,000 distinct CDR3 sequences, roughly 12% found once; its top ten account for 25% to 35%. Material: PBMCs or a T cell subset sorted from them (not recorded which). These TCRs come from an adult woman who had mild COVID-19 (a few samples of this study predate the infection). Cell type and time point are not known.

This clonotype was detected a few times. This chain connects TRBV4-1 to TRBJ2-2, with D hard to call. The germline V gene has CDR1 MGHRA and CDR2 YSYEKL. Trimming took 4 bases from V and 8 from J, leaving 11 bases between them. This CDR3 is 13 amino acids long. This chain's CDR3 is CASSPPAPGELFF. CDR3 DNA sequence: TGCGCCAGCAGCCCCCCAGCTCCGGGGGAGCTGTTTTTT.

The rearrangement links TRBV4-1 to TRBJ2-7; TRBD1 aligns across 10 bases. This CDR3 contains 17 residues. Germline V gives CDR1 MGHRA, CDR2 YSYEKL. The junction had 13 bases not matched to a gene; V was cut back by 3 bases and J by 5 bases. CDR3 sequence reads: CASSHRNSGTGVNEQYF. The CDR3 nucleotides read TGCGCCAGCAGCCACCGAAACTCCGGGACAGGGGTCAACGAGCAGTACTTC.

This clonotype was seen repeatedly, ten times or more. V gene TRBV19 combines with J gene TRBJ2-7, with D unresolved. The germline gives CDR1 LNHDA, CDR2 SQIVND (reference sequence). This CDR3 comprises 11 residues. V was shortened by 4 bases and J by 4 bases, with 5 bases between the two germline ends. As DNA, the CDR3 is TGTGCCAGTAGTAGGGGTTACGAGCAGTACTTC. Its translation: CASSRGYEQYF. Variable domain in full (rest from reference TRBV19 and TRBJ2-7): DGGITQSPKYLFRKEGQNVTLSCEQNLNHDAMYWYRQDPGQGLRLIYYSQIVNDFQKGDIAEGYSVSREKKESFPLTVTSAQKNPTAFYLCASSRGYEQYFGPGTRLTVT.

This clonotype turned up a few times. This sequence joins TRBV2 and TRBJ2-7, with D possibly TRBD1 on 6 matching bases. Germline loops: CDR1 SNHLY, CDR2 FYNNEI. This CDR3 contains 14 residues. Trimming removed 6 bases at V and 1 base at J, with 13 bases between. The CDR3 spells CASRNRESSYEQYF. The CDR3, as DNA: TGTGCCAGCAGAAACAGGGAAAGTTCCTACGAGCAGTACTTC.

This clonotype was seen a handful of times. The chain links TRBV24-1 to TRBJ2-7; D not certain. Trimming stripped 4 bases from V and 0 bases from J, with 9 bases between. Germline assignment: CDR1 KGHDR and CDR2 SFDVKD. The CDR3 extends over 14 amino acids. CDR3 DNA sequence: TGTGCCACCAGTGAGGCCAGCAGCTCCTACGAGCAGTACTTC. Its translation is CATSEASSSYEQYF.

This clonotype turned up a few times. The V call is TRBV20-1, the J call TRBJ2-7, with D possibly matching TRBD1 (6 bases). The CDR3 is 14 amino acids. Germline CDR1 reads DFQATT; CDR2 reads SNEGSKA (reference sequence). V lost 1 base and J 0 bases, leaving 10 bases between the germline ends. The CDR3 bases are TGCAGTGCTAGAGTTCGGGACACCTCCTACGAGCAGTACTTC. As protein: CSARVRDTSYEQYF.

The chain employs TRBV20-1 and TRBJ1-1, with 7 bases fitting TRBD1. The CDR3 is made up of 14 amino acids. Looked up from germline, CDR1 is DFQATT and CDR2 is SNEGSKA (reference sequence). The V and J ends lost 4 bases and 5 bases, in that order; junction bases with no gene match: 10. This CDR3 is CSAIPPGTVTEAFF. The DNA for the CDR3 is TGCAGTGCTATTCCGCCGGGGACAGTAACTGAAGCTTTCTTT.

A few counts support this clonotype. The chain links TRBV5-1 to TRBJ2-5; 7 nucleotides align to TRBD1. Germline V lookup: CDR1 SGHRS, CDR2 YFSETQ. The CDR3 covers 16 residues. V was clipped by 2 bases and J by 1 base; unmatched bases: 8. For the CDR3, the DNA is TGCGCCAGCAGCTTTCCACCCGGGACAGTCCAAGAGACCCAGTACTTC. This sequence encodes CASSFPPGTVQETQYF.

This chain uses TRBV2 with TRBJ1-5; D uncertain. The CDR3 is made up of 15 amino acids. CDR1 and CDR2 from the germline V gene are SNHLY and FYNNEI. V was pared by 1 base and J by 5 bases, with 12 bases between. CDR3 sequence: CASSEEAQVYQPQHF. DNA of the CDR3: TGTGCCAGCAGTGAAGAGGCCCAGGTATATCAGCCCCAGCATTTT. Together with reference TRBV2 and TRBJ1-5, the CDR3 gives the full variable domain: EPEVTQTPSHQVTQMGQEVILRCVPISNHLYFYWYRQILGQKVEFLVSFYNNEISEKSEIFDDQFSVERPDGSNFTLKIRSTKLEDSAMYFCASSEEAQVYQPQHFGDGTRLSIL.

The chain recombines TRBV29-1 with TRBJ2-3, with unresolved D. The CDR3 loop spans 14 amino acids. The germline V gene encodes CDR1 SQVTM and CDR2 ANQGSEA. V gave up 6 bases and J gave up 0 bases, with 13 bases separating them. The CDR3 DNA is TGCAGCGTCTTCAAGGTAGATAGCACAGATACGCAGTATTTT. Translating gives CSVFKVDSTDTQYF.

The chain links TRBV4-1 to TRBJ1-1, with a possible D match to TRBD1 (5 bases). Per the germline V gene, CDR1 is MGHRA and CDR2 is YSYEKL. V was cut by 3 bases and J by 13 bases, with 24 bases left in between. The CDR3 runs to 15 residues. The CDR3 DNA reads as TGCGCCAGCAGCCAGGGTTATGAGCAGGGAGGAAAAGGTTTCTTT. Protein: CASSQGYEQGGKGFF.

The chain links TRBV7-9 to TRBJ1-1; D may be TRBD1 (6 bases). Germline V gene sequence: CDR1 SEHNR, CDR2 FQNEAQ (reference sequence). V shed 3 bases and J shed 6 bases, with 11 bases lying between them. The CDR3 runs 13 residues. The CDR3 loop reads CASSFVGGAEAFF. Here the CDR3 DNA reads TGTGCCAGCAGCTTTGTCGGGGGCGCTGAAGCTTTCTTT.

A few counts support this clonotype. The chain has TRBV7-9 and TRBJ2-1; D possibly uses TRBD1 or TRBD2 (6 bases each). The CDR3 sequence is 16 residues long. Germline V gives CDR1 SEHNR, CDR2 FQNEAQ (reference sequence). V was clipped by 5 bases and J by 1 base, with 15 bases between them. CDR3 loop: CASSPTRGESYNEQFF. In DNA, the CDR3 is TGTGCCAGCAGCCCCACAAGGGGGGAATCCTACAATGAGCAGTTCTTC.

About this clonotype: A much larger clonotype is one base distant, so this may be a read error. The chain couples TRBV12-3 or TRBV12-4 to TRBJ2-6; unclear D gene. This CDR3 has 13 residues. CDR3 region: CAGSFLGKVVLTF. CDR3 nucleotides: TGTGCCGGCAGTTTCTTGGGTAAAGTCGTCCTGACTTTC.

This clonotype was detected a few times. The chain employs TRBV27 and TRBJ2-7; possible D gene TRBD1, 7 bases. The germline V gene has CDR1 MNHEY and CDR2 SMNVEV (reference sequence). V lost 3 bases and J 0 bases, leaving 12 bases between the germline ends. CDR3 length: 15 residues. The CDR3, as DNA: TGTGCCAGCAGTTTCTGGCAGGGGGGCTCCTACGAGCAGTACTTC. Protein sequence: CASSFWQGGSYEQYF.

A few counts support this clonotype. The rearrangement links TRBV30 to TRBJ2-7; perhaps TRBD1 as D (5 bases). Germline assignment: CDR1 GTSNPN and CDR2 SVGIG (reference sequence). The CDR3 totals 11 residues. Trimming left V 4 bases short and J 5 bases short, with 9 bases between. As DNA, the CDR3 is TGTGCCTGGACAGCAGGGCACGAGCAGTACTTC. Translating gives CAWTAGHEQYF.

This clonotype was detected a few times. The gene calls are TRBV7-6 and TRBJ1-4; TRBD1 might be the D (5 bases). Germline loops: CDR1 SGHVS, CDR2 FNYEAQ. Trimming shortened V by 5 bases and J by 5 bases, and 18 bases separated the two germline ends. The CDR3 length is 16 residues. The CDR3 sequence is CASSPRGAHGNEKLFF. The CDR3 DNA follows: TGTGCCAGCAGCCCCAGAGGGGCCCACGGAAATGAAAAACTGTTTTTT.

V usage is TRBV29-1 and J usage is TRBJ1-2; perhaps TRBD1 as D (6 bases). V was cut by 6 bases and J by 3 bases, with 11 bases left in between. The CDR3 is 12 residues long. Per germline, CDR1 SQVTM and CDR2 ANQGSEA. CDR3 bases: TGCAGCGTCGAACAGGGTGACTATGGCTACACCTTC. Translated, it gives CSVEQGDYGYTF.

This clonotype was seen repeatedly, ten times or more. The chain uses TRBV3-1 and TRBJ1-3; D is unresolved. Between the trimmed V and J ends, which lost 0 bases and 3 bases, there was a span of 9 bases. CDR1 is LGHDT and CDR2 is YNNKEL in the germline V gene (reference sequence). CDR3 length: 15 amino acids. The CDR3 loop reads CASSQDRGVGNTIYF. DNA for the CDR3: TGTGCCAGCAGCCAAGATCGCGGTGTTGGAAACACCATATATTTT. Supplemented by reference TRBV3-1 and TRBJ1-3, the full variable domain reads DTAVSQTPKYLVTQMGNDKSIKCEQNLGHDTMYWYKQDSKKFLKIMFSYNNKELIINETVPNRFSPKSPDKAHLNLHINSLELGDSAVYFCASSQDRGVGNTIYFGEGSWLTVV.

This clonotype was counted between two and nine times. V gene TRBV7-9 combines with J gene TRBJ2-7; 7 nucleotides align to TRBD1. V gave up 5 bases and J gave up 3 bases; unmatched junction bases: 10. The CDR3 totals 15 residues. CDR1 and CDR2 from the germline V gene are SEHNR and FQNEAQ (reference sequence). As DNA, the CDR3 is TGTGCCAGCAGCCCCCGGGACAGTACTATCTACGAGCAGTACTTC. Protein: CASSPRDSTIYEQYF. The entire variable domain, with the rest obtained from reference TRBV7-9 and TRBJ2-7, is as follows: DTGVSQNPRHKITKRGQNVTFRCDPISEHNRLYWYRQTLGQGPEFLTYFQNEAQLEKSRLLSDRFSAERPKGSFSTLEIQRTEQGDSAMYLCASSPRDSTIYEQYFGPGTRLTVT.

This chain uses TRBV7-6 with TRBJ2-3; tentatively, D is TRBD1 or TRBD2 (5 bases each). Trimming shortened V by 0 bases and J by 10 bases, and 11 bases separated the two germline ends. The CDR3 is 13 residues long. Germline CDR1 and CDR2: SGHVS and FNYEAQ. The chain's CDR3 is CASSLAHGTSQYF. CDR3 nucleotide sequence: TGTGCCAGCAGCTTAGCTCATGGGACCTCGCAGTATTTT.

This clonotype has more than one count but fewer than ten. J is TRBJ2-7 and V is TRBV11-1, with 7 bases aligning to TRBD2. This CDR3 comprises 14 residues. With 8 bases clipped from V and 6 bases from J, the junction kept 13 bases outside the gene matches. Germline V gene data show CDR1 as SGHAT and CDR2 as FQDESV (reference sequence). CDR3 loop: CASGLGGERGEQYF. CDR3 DNA: TGTGCCAGCGGCCTGGGAGGGGAGAGGGGCGAGCAGTACTTC. Full variable domain (missing parts from reference TRBV11-1 and TRBJ2-7): EAEVAQSPRYKITEKSQAVAFWCDPISGHATLYWYRQILGQGPELLVQFQDESVVDDSQLPKDRFSAERLKGVDSTLKIQPAELGDSAMYLCASGLGGERGEQYFGPGTRLTVT.

For the CDR3, the DNA is TGTGCCAGCAGCGTATCAGGGGTCGGACAGCCCCAGCATTTT. It is translated as CASSVSGVGQPQHF. The chain combines TRBV9 with TRBJ1-5; possibly TRBD1 for D (6 bases). CDR1 and CDR2 from the germline V gene are SGDLS and YYNGEE. Trimming left V 1 base short and J 7 bases short, with 12 bases between. The CDR3 covers 14 residues.

This clonotype was detected only a few times. The rearrangement links TRBV15 to TRBJ2-5; D not certain. Germline-derived CDR1 and CDR2 are LNHNV and YYDKDF (reference sequence). CDR3 length equals 14 residues. Trimming left V 4 bases short and J 5 bases short, with 14 bases between. The DNA of the CDR3 is TGTGCCACCAGCACAACAGCTCTACACGAGACCCAGTACTTC. Translated: CATSTTALHETQYF.